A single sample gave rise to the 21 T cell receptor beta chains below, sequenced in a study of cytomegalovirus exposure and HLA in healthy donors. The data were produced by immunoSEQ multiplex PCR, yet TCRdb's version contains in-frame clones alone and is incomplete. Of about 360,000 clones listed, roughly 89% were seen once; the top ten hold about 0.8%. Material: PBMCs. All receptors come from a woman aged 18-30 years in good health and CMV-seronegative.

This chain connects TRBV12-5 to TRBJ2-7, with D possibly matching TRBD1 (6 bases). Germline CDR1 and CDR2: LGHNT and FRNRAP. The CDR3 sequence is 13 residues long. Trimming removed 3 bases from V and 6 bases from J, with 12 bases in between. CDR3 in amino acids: CASGFPWGLEQYF. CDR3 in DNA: TGTGCTAGTGGTTTCCCATGGGGGCTCGAGCAGTACTTC.

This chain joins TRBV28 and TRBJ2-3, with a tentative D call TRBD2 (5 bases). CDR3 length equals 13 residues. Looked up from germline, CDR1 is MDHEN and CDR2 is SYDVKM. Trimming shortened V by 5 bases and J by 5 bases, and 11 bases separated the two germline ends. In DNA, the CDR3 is TGTGCCAGCAGTCTTGGACTCATAGATACGCAGTATTTT. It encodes CASSLGLIDTQYF. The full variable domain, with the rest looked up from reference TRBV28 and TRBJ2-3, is DVKVTQSSRYLVKRTGEKVFLECVQDMDHENMFWYRQDPGLGLRLIYFSYDVKMKEKGDIPEGYSVSREKKERFSLILESASTNQTSMYLCASSLGLIDTQYFGPGTRLTVL.

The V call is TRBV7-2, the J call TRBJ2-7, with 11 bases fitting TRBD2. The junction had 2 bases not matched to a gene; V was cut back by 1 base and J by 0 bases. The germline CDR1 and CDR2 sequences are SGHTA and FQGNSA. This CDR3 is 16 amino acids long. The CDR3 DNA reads TGTGCCAGCAGCTTAGGCCTAGCGGGAGGCTCCTACGAGCAGTACTTC. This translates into CASSLGLAGGSYEQYF.

The CDR3 nucleotides are TGCGCCAGCAGCCACACCCTCACCCAGGGGATCGACGAGCAGTACTTC. This sequence encodes CASSHTLTQGIDEQYF. This sequence joins TRBV4-1 and TRBJ2-7, with a possible D match to TRBD1 (6 bases). CDR1 is MGHRA, CDR2 YSYEKL, per germline. CDR3 length: 16 amino acids. V was clipped by 3 bases and J by 5 bases, with 20 bases between them.

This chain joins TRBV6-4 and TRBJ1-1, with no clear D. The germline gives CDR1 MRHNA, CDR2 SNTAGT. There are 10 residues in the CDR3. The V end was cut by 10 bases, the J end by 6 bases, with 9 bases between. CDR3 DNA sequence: TGTGCCACCCTGAGCGCTGAAGCTTTCTTT. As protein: CATLSAEAFF.

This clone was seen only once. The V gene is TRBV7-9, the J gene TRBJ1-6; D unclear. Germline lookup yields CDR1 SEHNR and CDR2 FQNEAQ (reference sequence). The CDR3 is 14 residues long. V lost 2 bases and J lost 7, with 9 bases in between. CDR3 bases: TGTGCCAGCAGCTTAACCGGGGAAAATTCACCCCTCCACTTT. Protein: CASSLTGENSPLHF.

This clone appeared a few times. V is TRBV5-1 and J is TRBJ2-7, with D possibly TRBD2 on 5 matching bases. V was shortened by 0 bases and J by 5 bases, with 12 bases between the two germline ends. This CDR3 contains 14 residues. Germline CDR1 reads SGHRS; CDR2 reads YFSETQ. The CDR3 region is CASSLDQAEDEQYF. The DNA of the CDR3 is TGCGCCAGCAGCTTGGATCAGGCGGAGGACGAGCAGTACTTC.

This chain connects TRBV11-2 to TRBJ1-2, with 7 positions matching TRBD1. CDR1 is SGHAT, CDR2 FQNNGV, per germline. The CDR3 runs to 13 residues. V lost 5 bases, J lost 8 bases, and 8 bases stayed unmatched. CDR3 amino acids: CASSDTGVGGYTF. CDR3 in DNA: TGTGCCAGCAGCGACACAGGGGTGGGAGGCTACACCTTC.

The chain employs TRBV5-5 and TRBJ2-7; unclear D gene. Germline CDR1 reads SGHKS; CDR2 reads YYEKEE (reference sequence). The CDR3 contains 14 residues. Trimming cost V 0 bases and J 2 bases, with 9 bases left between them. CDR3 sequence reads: CASSLGRAAYEQYF. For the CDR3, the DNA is TGTGCCAGCAGCTTGGGGAGAGCAGCCTACGAGCAGTACTTC.

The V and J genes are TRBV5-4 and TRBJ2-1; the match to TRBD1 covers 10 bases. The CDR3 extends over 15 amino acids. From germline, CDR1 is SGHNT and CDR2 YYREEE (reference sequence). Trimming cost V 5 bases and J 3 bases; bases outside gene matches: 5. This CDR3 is CASRGGQGGYNEQFF. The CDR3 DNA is TGTGCCAGCAGAGGCGGACAGGGGGGCTACAATGAGCAGTTCTTC.

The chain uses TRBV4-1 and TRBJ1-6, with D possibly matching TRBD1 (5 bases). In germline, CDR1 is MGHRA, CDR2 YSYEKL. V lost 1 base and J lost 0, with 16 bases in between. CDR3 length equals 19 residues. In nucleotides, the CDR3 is TGCGCCAGCAGCCAAGGTGACCAGGGAGGATTCTCCTATAATTCACCCCTCCACTTT. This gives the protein CASSQGDQGGFSYNSPLHF.

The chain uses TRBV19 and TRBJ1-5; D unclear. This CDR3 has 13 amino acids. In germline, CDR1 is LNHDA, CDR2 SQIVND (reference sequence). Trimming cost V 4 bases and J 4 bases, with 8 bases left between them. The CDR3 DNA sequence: TGTGCCAGTAGTAGGAGTTTTAATCAGCCCCAGCATTTT. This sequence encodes CASSRSFNQPQHF.

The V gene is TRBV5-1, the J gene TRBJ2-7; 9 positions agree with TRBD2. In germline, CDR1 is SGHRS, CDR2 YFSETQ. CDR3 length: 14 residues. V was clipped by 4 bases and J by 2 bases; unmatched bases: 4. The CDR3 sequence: CASSVSGGPYEQYF. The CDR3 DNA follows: TGCGCCAGCAGCGTCAGCGGGGGGCCCTACGAGCAGTACTTC.

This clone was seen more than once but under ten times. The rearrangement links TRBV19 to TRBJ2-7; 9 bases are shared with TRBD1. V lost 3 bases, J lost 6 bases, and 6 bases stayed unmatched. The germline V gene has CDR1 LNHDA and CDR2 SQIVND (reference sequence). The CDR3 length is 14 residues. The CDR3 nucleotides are TGTGCCAGTAGTATCTCCGGGACAGGGAGCGAGCAGTACTTC. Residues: CASSISGTGSEQYF.

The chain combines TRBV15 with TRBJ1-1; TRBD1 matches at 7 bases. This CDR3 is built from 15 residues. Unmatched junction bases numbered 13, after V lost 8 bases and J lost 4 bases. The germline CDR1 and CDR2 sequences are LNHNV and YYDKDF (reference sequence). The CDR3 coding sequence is TGTGCCACCCGGGACAGTGAATTTAAGACCACTGAAGCTTTCTTT. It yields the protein CATRDSEFKTTEAFF.

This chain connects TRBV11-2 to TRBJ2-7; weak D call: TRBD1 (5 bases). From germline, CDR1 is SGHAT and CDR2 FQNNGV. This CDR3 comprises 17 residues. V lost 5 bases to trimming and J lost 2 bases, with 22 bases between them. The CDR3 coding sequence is TGTGCCAGCAGCCCCGGCTTGTCCAGGGCGCGAACCTACGAGCAGTACTTC. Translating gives CASSPGLSRARTYEQYF. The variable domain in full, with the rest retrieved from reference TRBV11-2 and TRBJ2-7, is EAGVAQSPRYKIIEKRQSVAFWCNPISGHATLYWYQQILGQGPKLLIQFQNNGVVDDSQLPKDRFSAERLKGVDSTLKIQPAKLEDSAVYLCASSPGLSRARTYEQYFGPGTRLTVT.

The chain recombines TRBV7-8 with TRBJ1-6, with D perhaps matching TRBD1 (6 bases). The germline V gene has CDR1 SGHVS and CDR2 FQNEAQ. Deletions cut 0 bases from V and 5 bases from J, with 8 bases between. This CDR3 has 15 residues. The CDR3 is CASSLANRDNSPLHF. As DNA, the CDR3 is TGTGCCAGCAGCTTAGCGAACAGGGATAATTCACCCCTCCACTTT.

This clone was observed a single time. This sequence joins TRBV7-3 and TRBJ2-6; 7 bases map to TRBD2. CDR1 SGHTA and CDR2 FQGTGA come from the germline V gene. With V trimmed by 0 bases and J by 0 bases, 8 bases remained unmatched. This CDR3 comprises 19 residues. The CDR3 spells CASSLTSGMAPSGANVLTF. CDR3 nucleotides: TGTGCCAGCAGCTTAACGAGCGGGATGGCCCCCTCTGGGGCCAACGTCCTGACTTTC.

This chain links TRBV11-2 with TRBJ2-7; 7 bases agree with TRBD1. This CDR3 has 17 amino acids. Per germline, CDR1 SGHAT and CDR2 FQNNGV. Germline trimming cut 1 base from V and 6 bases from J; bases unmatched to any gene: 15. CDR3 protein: CASSLGPDRLTDPEQYF. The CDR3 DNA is TGTGCCAGCAGCTTAGGGCCGGACAGGCTGACAGATCCCGAGCAGTACTTC.

In nucleotides, the CDR3 is TGTGCCTGGAGCCCAGGAACAGGGGAAGTGGACGAGCAGTACTTC. Its translation is CAWSPGTGEVDEQYF. The V gene is TRBV30, the J gene TRBJ2-7; 7 bases match TRBD1. The junction had 13 bases not matched to a gene; V was cut back by 3 bases and J by 5 bases. The CDR3 contains 15 residues. CDR1 is GTSNPN and CDR2 is SVGIG in the germline V gene (reference sequence).

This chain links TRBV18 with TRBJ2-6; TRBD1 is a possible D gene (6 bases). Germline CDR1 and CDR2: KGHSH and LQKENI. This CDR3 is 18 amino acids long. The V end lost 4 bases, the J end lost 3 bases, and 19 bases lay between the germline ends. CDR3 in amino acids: CASSQWDTLAVGANVLTF. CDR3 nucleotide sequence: TGTGCCAGCTCACAGTGGGACACCCTTGCGGTTGGGGCCAACGTCCTGACTTTC.